The clone carrying this TCR beta chain was counted a few times. The data originate from a study of blood T cell repertoires in COVID-19. Background on the study: Material from acute and convalescent COVID-19 was sourced from the United States, Italy and Spain.

Repertoires were generated with immunoSEQ multiplex PCR, while TCRdb's copy carries only in-frame clones and drops some. The sample gives 200,000 to 250,000 clones, under 90% of which show up once; about 4.8% is in the top ten. The CDR3 spans 14 residues. V lost 6 bases and J lost 6, with 17 bases in between. Germline V gene data show CDR1 as SEHNR and CDR2 as FQNEAQ (reference sequence). Participants' reported clinical history set cohort assignment. A PCR-confirmed or clinician-diagnosed COVID-19 case had contacted exposed participants within 2 weeks of entry. The rearrangement links TRBV7-9 to TRBJ1-2; D perhaps matches TRBD1 (5 bases). This sequence was found in a woman aged 45 to 65 who had been exposed to COVID-19. The material sequenced was PBMCs or T cells enriched from blood (not recorded which). The CDR3 region is CASSRDRGRDGYTF. The CDR3 DNA reads TGTGCCAGCAGTCGAGATAGGGGCAGGGATGGCTACACCTTC.